Each of the 13 T cell receptor beta chains below was sequenced from the same sample in a study of T cells after yellow fever vaccination. Each CDR3 protein is one row after TCRdb ran MiXCR on the 5' RACE reads. The sample lists around 300,000 distinct CDR3 sequences, 4.1% occurring once. This sample comprised PBMCs, obtained 5 days after the yellow fever booster vaccination. These receptors came from a man aged 18-30 years who received the YFV17D yellow fever vaccine.

The sample holds a few counts of this clonotype. The rearrangement joins TRBV11-1 to TRBJ2-5; 8 bases map to TRBD1. Germline CDR1 reads SGHAT; CDR2 reads FQDESV (reference sequence). V shed 8 bases, J shed 4 bases, and the junction held 6 bases outside the gene matches. The CDR3 covers 13 residues. In nucleotides, the CDR3 is TGTGCCAGCGCGACAGGGGTAAGAGAGACCCAGTACTTC. Translation: CASATGVRETQYF.

This clonotype was seen many times. The chain couples TRBV5-1 to TRBJ2-7; 7 bases agree with TRBD2. V was pared by 4 bases and J by 0 bases, with 13 bases of the junction left unmatched. CDR1 is SGHRS, CDR2 YFSETQ, per germline. The CDR3 totals 17 residues. CDR3 in DNA: TGCGCCAGCAGCGGCCAGACTAGCCTAAGGAGCTCCTACGAGCAGTACTTC. Protein: CASSGQTSLRSSYEQYF.

This clonotype was found a few times. The chain uses TRBV30 and TRBJ2-5; D is undetermined. Trimming cost V 0 bases and J 5 bases, with 4 bases left between them. The CDR3 runs to 11 residues. Germline V gene data show CDR1 as GTSNPN and CDR2 as SVGIG (reference sequence). The CDR3 here is CAWSVGETQYF. DNA for the CDR3: TGTGCCTGGAGTGTCGGCGAGACCCAGTACTTC.

This chain uses TRBV7-2 with TRBJ2-3; 8 positions match TRBD2. J was trimmed by 1 base and V by 5 bases; bases with no gene match: 8. The germline gives CDR1 SGHTA, CDR2 FQGNSA. The CDR3 runs to 16 residues. This chain's CDR3 is CASSPSQAGGTDTQYF. In DNA form, the CDR3 reads TGTGCCAGCAGCCCCTCCCAAGCGGGGGGCACAGATACGCAGTATTTT.

V and J are TRBV7-2 and TRBJ1-5; the D gene is possibly TRBD1 (5 bases). Germline loops: CDR1 SGHTA, CDR2 FQGNSA. V lost 5 bases and J 3 bases, leaving 11 bases between the germline ends. The CDR3 has 14 amino acids. The CDR3 here is CASSLGAANQPQHF. CDR3 coding DNA: TGTGCCAGCAGCCTAGGGGCCGCCAATCAGCCCCAGCATTTT.

There are a few counts of this clonotype. The V gene is TRBV27, the J gene TRBJ2-3; a possible D gene is TRBD2 (6 bases). The CDR3 runs 14 residues. Looked up from germline, CDR1 is MNHEY and CDR2 is SMNVEV (reference sequence). Trimming took off 7 bases at V and 7 bases at J, with 18 bases between the two ends. CDR3 protein: CASTVRGSWNTQYF. As DNA, the CDR3 is TGTGCCAGCACCGTCCGGGGGTCCTGGAATACGCAGTATTTT.

This clonotype was seen a handful of times. Sequence at one end of the junction differs from germline and may be a read error. This chain connects TRBV27 to TRBJ1-5; the D is unclear. From germline, CDR1 is MNHEY and CDR2 SMNVEV (reference sequence). The CDR3 runs to 14 residues. The CDR3: CASSFSDSNQPQPF. DNA of the CDR3: TGTGCCAGCAGTTTTTCGGATAGCAATCAGCCCCAGCCTTTT.

V usage is TRBV7-2 and J usage is TRBJ1-2; D gene unclear. Per germline, CDR1 SGHTA and CDR2 FQGNSA. V lost 5 bases and J 5 bases, leaving 9 bases between the germline ends. The CDR3 loop spans 12 amino acids. As DNA, the CDR3 is TGTGCCAGCAGCCCTGGAAGGTATGGCTACACCTTC. Amino acid sequence: CASSPGRYGYTF.

This clonotype was detected only a few times. CDR3 nucleotides: TGTGCCAGCGTTTCCGGGCAGACCCCCTACGAGCAGTACTTC. This sequence encodes CASVSGQTPYEQYF. The rearrangement links TRBV12-3 or TRBV12-4 to TRBJ2-7, with D unresolved. Between the trimmed V and J ends, which lost 8 bases and 2 bases, there was a span of 16 bases. This CDR3 is built from 14 residues.

V is TRBV2 and J is TRBJ1-1, with unresolved D. Germline V lookup: CDR1 SNHLY, CDR2 FYNNEI. This CDR3 has 10 residues. V dropped 1 base and J dropped 7 bases, with 1 base sitting between them. In nucleotides, the CDR3 is TGTGCCAGCAGTGAAGGTGAAGCTTTCTTT. It translates to CASSEGEAFF.

This clonotype was counted ten times or more. The chain recombines TRBV5-1 with TRBJ2-1; maybe TRBD2 (6 bases). The germline V gene encodes CDR1 SGHRS and CDR2 YFSETQ. The CDR3 loop spans 17 amino acids. Trimming stripped 4 bases from V and 0 bases from J, with 17 bases between. Written as DNA, the CDR3 is TGCGCCAGCAGCCTACCATACCTGACTAGCTCCTACAATGAGCAGTTCTTC. Amino acid sequence: CASSLPYLTSSYNEQFF.

The chain recombines TRBV4-1 with TRBJ2-6, with 7 bases lining up with TRBD2. V lost 3 bases to trimming and J lost 3 bases; unmatched junction nucleotides: 2. In germline, CDR1 is MGHRA, CDR2 YSYEKL. This CDR3 is built from 15 residues. Written as DNA, the CDR3 is TGCGCCAGCAGCCAGGGGAGGGGTGGGGCCAACGTCCTGACTTTC. Its translation: CASSQGRGGANVLTF.

This sequence joins TRBV23-1 and TRBJ2-3; no reliable D call. TRBV23-1 is marked as an open reading frame, function uncertain. CDR3 length: 10 residues. Trimming took 10 bases from V and 2 from J, leaving 4 bases between them. In DNA, the CDR3 is TGCGCCACCCTCACAGATACGCAGTATTTT. Amino acid sequence: CATLTDTQYF.